This T cell receptor beta chain was found in a study of spatial heterogeneity in lung cancer. Findings and caveats of the study: The study found ubiquitous expanded tumor TCRs in blood more at resection than follow-up.

Time point specified: sample taken at primary tumor resection. Sequencing was performed on whole RNA extracted from tumor and nontumor lung tissue, or from frozen PBMC, and the material was left unsorted. The donors, roughly 70 patients with untreated early-stage non-small cell lung cancer, provided the samples. Germline V lookup: CDR1 SGHTA, CDR2 FQGNSA. Trimming took 5 bases from V and 9 from J, leaving 14 bases between them. The CDR3 sequence is 13 residues long. Each TCR cDNA molecule carried a unique molecular identifier. MiXCR was run by TCRdb on the 5' RACE reads, yielding one entry per CDR3 protein. The data contain about 92,000 distinct CDR3 sequences, more than 10% of them singletons. The sample holds a few counts of this clonotype. Its antigen remains unknown.

This receptor was identified in a male donor with early-stage non-small cell lung cancer. Material: PBMCs, obtained at surgery. This chain links TRBV7-2 with TRBJ2-1; a possible D gene is TRBD2 (5 bases). This chain's CDR3 is CASSVLGAGEQFF. The CDR3 DNA reads TGTGCCAGCAGCGTACTAGGTGCGGGTGAGCAGTTCTTC.